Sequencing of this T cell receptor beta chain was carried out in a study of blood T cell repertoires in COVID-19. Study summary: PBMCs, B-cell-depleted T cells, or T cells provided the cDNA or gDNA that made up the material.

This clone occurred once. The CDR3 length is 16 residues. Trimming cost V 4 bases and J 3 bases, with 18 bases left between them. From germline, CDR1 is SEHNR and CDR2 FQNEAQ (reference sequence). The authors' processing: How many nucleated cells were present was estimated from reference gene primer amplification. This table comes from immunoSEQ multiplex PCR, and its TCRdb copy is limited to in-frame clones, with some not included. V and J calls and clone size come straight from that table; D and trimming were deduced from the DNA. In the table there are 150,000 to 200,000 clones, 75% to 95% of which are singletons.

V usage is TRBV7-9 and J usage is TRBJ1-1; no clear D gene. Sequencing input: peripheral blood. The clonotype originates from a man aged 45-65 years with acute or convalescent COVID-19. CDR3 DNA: TGTGCCAGCAGCTCCTTTCTAAACAAGGCGGACACTGAAGCTTTCTTT. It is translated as CASSSFLNKADTEAFF.